The rows below give T cell receptor beta chains drawn from one sample of a study of shared clonotypes between healthy human individuals. Profiling relied on immunoSEQ multiplex PCR, and the TCRdb table lists in-frame clones only, not all of them. The sample consists of 550,000 to 850,000 clones, approximately 79% of them appearing once. Sequences were obtained from memory CD4+ T cells sorted from blood. The source of these receptors is a woman in her 30s in good health. The CDR3 runs from the conserved cysteine through the conserved F or W. D genes are given only for firm matches. Part of the rows lack a size; the others show once, few, many or a class for expanded clones.

D gene: -; clone size: -; V gene: TRBV19; J gene: TRBJ1-5; CDR3 DNA: TGTGCCAGTAGTATTCTTTTCGCAGCCCTTAGCAATCAGCCCCAGCATTTT; CDR3 protein: CASSILFAALSNQPQHF
D gene: -; clone size: few; V gene: TRBV5-8; J gene: TRBJ2-5; CDR3 DNA: TGTGCCAGCAGCTCCCCCGTCTGGGAAGAGACCCAGTACTTC; CDR3 protein: CASSSPVWEETQYF
D gene: TRBD2; clone size: many; V gene: TRBV7-7; J gene: TRBJ2-7; CDR3 DNA: TGTGCCAGCAGCTTAGGGAGCACCTTGGCGGGAGGGCTTTCCGCAGACGGGGAGCAGTACTTC; CDR3 protein: CASSLGSTLAGGLSADGEQYF
D gene: TRBD1; clone size: -; V gene: TRBV19; J gene: TRBJ2-7; CDR3 DNA: TGTGCCAGTAGTCCCCACACAGGGGACAGCCTTGAGCAGTACTTC; CDR3 protein: CASSPHTGDSLEQYF
D gene: TRBD1; clone size: -; V gene: TRBV6-5; J gene: TRBJ1-1; CDR3 DNA: TGTGCCAGCAGTTACTCGACAGGGTCGGGCACTGAAGCTTTCTTT; CDR3 protein: CASSYSTGSGTEAFF
D gene: -; clone size: once; V gene: TRBV5-1; J gene: TRBJ2-5; CDR3 DNA: TGCGCCAGCACCCTGTGGACTTCCACGCAAGAGACCCAGTACTTC; CDR3 protein: CASTLWTSTQETQYF
D gene: TRBD1; clone size: few; V gene: TRBV7-7; J gene: TRBJ2-5; CDR3 DNA: TGTGCCAGCAGCTTCAAGGGACAGGTTGGGGAGACCCAGTACTTC; CDR3 protein: CASSFKGQVGETQYF
D gene: TRBD1; clone size: -; V gene: TRBV6-6; J gene: TRBJ2-3; CDR3 DNA: TGTGCCAGCGAGACCAGGGAAGGGACAGAAGATACGCAGTATTTT; CDR3 protein: CASETREGTEDTQYF
D gene: -; clone size: -; V gene: TRBV7-9; J gene: TRBJ2-7; CDR3 DNA: TGTGCCAGCAGCTTAGGGACCAACGAGCAGTACTTC; CDR3 protein: CASSLGTNEQYF
D gene: -; clone size: -; V gene: TRBV18; J gene: TRBJ2-5; CDR3 DNA: TGTGCCAGCTCACCAGGGAGCCGCCAAGAGACCCAGTACTTC; CDR3 protein: CASSPGSRQETQYF
D gene: -; clone size: -; V gene: TRBV25-1; J gene: TRBJ1-5; CDR3 DNA: TGTGCCAGCAGTGAATCCGACAGTATCAATCAGCCCCAGCATTTT; CDR3 protein: CASSESDSINQPQHF
D gene: -; clone size: -; V gene: TRBV4-1; J gene: TRBJ2-3; CDR3 DNA: TGCGCCAGCAGCCAAGAAAACAGAGTAAGCACAGATACGCAGTATTTT; CDR3 protein: CASSQENRVSTDTQYF
D gene: TRBD2; clone size: -; V gene: TRBV28; J gene: TRBJ2-7; CDR3 DNA: TGTGCCAGCAGTTTAGCGGGAGGGGATCACGAGCAGTACTTC; CDR3 protein: CASSLAGGDHEQYF
D gene: -; clone size: -; V gene: TRBV5-1; J gene: TRBJ2-7; CDR3 DNA: TGCGCCAGCAGCCCTGGTGGCTACGAGCAGTACTTC; CDR3 protein: CASSPGGYEQYF
D gene: -; clone size: -; V gene: TRBV6-1; J gene: TRBJ2-7; CDR3 DNA: TGTGCCAATGGAAAGCCCAAGAGGTCCTACGAGCAGTACTTC; CDR3 protein: CANGKPKRSYEQYF
D gene: -; clone size: -; V gene: TRBV5-1; J gene: TRBJ2-2; CDR3 DNA: TGCGCCAGCAGCCGGGCGGTCCAGGCGAACACCGGGGAGCTGTTTTTT; CDR3 protein: CASSRAVQANTGELFF
D gene: -; clone size: -; V gene: TRBV9; J gene: TRBJ2-4; CDR3 DNA: TGTGCCAGCAGCGTAGGGGTTGGGGGAAACATTCAGTACTTC; CDR3 protein: CASSVGVGGNIQYF
D gene: -; clone size: few; V gene: TRBV7-9; J gene: TRBJ2-7; CDR3 DNA: TGTGCCAGCAGTTCACCGGGACGGAGAAGATACGAGCAGTACTTC; CDR3 protein: CASSSPGRRRYEQYF
D gene: TRBD1; clone size: -; V gene: TRBV19; J gene: TRBJ2-5; CDR3 DNA: TGTGCCAGTAGTCCTACGACAGGGGGCGCGAAGACCCAGTACTTC; CDR3 protein: CASSPTTGGAKTQYF
D gene: -; clone size: few; V gene: TRBV28; J gene: TRBJ2-5; CDR3 DNA: TGTGCCAGCAGTCAGCCCGTATCGGAGACCCAGTACTTC; CDR3 protein: CASSQPVSETQYF
D gene: TRBD1; clone size: -; V gene: TRBV7-3; J gene: TRBJ2-5; CDR3 DNA: TGTGCCAGCAGCCTATCGGGACAGGGTGTTGGTGAGACCCAGTACTTC; CDR3 protein: CASSLSGQGVGETQYF
D gene: TRBD1; clone size: few; V gene: TRBV2; J gene: TRBJ1-1; CDR3 DNA: TGTGCCAGCGTGGAGGGGGCAGGTAGGACTGAAGCTTTCTTT; CDR3 protein: CASVEGAGRTEAFF
D gene: -; clone size: -; V gene: TRBV4-1; J gene: TRBJ1-5; CDR3 DNA: TGCGCCAGCAGCCAATCGAGGGCCGGTCAGCCCCAGCATTTT; CDR3 protein: CASSQSRAGQPQHF
D gene: -; clone size: many; V gene: TRBV6-5; J gene: TRBJ2-2; CDR3 DNA: TGTGCCAGCAGTTACACCGGGCCACCGAACACCGGGGAGCTGTTTTTT; CDR3 protein: CASSYTGPPNTGELFF
D gene: -; clone size: many; V gene: TRBV7-2; J gene: TRBJ1-5; CDR3 DNA: TGTGCCAGCAGCCTGGAGGGGGGCAATCAGCCCCAGCATTTT; CDR3 protein: CASSLEGGNQPQHF
D gene: -; clone size: -; V gene: TRBV25-1; J gene: TRBJ2-5; CDR3 DNA: TGTGCCAGCAGTTTAGGGACAAGCCAAGAGACCCAGTACTTC; CDR3 protein: CASSLGTSQETQYF
D gene: TRBD1; clone size: -; V gene: TRBV28; J gene: TRBJ1-5; CDR3 DNA: TGTGCCAGCAAGCCGGGACAGGGGGTACAGCCCCAGCATTTT; CDR3 protein: CASKPGQGVQPQHF
D gene: TRBD1; clone size: -; V gene: TRBV28; J gene: TRBJ2-1; CDR3 DNA: TGTGCCAGCAGTCCCGGCGGGCAGGGGGCGTACGATGAGCAGTTCTTC; CDR3 protein: CASSPGGQGAYDEQFF
D gene: TRBD1; clone size: -; V gene: TRBV10-3; J gene: TRBJ2-5; CDR3 DNA: TGTGCCATCAGTGGCCGCGGGACAGGGGTTATTGAGACCCAGTACTTC; CDR3 protein: CAISGRGTGVIETQYF
D gene: TRBD2; clone size: once; V gene: TRBV2; J gene: TRBJ2-5; CDR3 DNA: TGTGCCAGCACCGCCTCTTCCGGGACTAGCGGGAGGGTGGGAGAGACCCAGTACTTC; CDR3 protein: CASTASSGTSGRVGETQYF
D gene: -; clone size: -; V gene: TRBV28; J gene: TRBJ2-7; CDR3 DNA: TGTGCCAGCAGTCCTCGAATCGGCCCCGCCTACGAGCAGTACTTC; CDR3 protein: CASSPRIGPAYEQYF
D gene: -; clone size: few; V gene: TRBV5-6; J gene: TRBJ2-1; CDR3 DNA: TGTGCCAGCAGCTTGGTCGGGACAAGGCATGTATTCAATGAGCAGTTCTTC; CDR3 protein: CASSLVGTRHVFNEQFF
D gene: -; clone size: -; V gene: TRBV28; J gene: TRBJ2-7; CDR3 DNA: TGTGCCAGCAGTACCACAGGGTACGAGCAGTACTTC; CDR3 protein: CASSTTGYEQYF
D gene: -; clone size: many; V gene: TRBV19; J gene: TRBJ2-1; CDR3 DNA: TGTGCCAGTAGCTTTATACGTGGTTACTCGAACAATGAGCAGTTCTTC; CDR3 protein: CASSFIRGYSNNEQFF
D gene: -; clone size: -; V gene: TRBV29-1; J gene: TRBJ2-3; CDR3 DNA: TGCAGCGGTAGGAGGCCACGCACAGATACGCAGTATTTT; CDR3 protein: CSGRRPRTDTQYF
D gene: -; clone size: many; V gene: TRBV7-2; J gene: TRBJ1-6; CDR3 DNA: TGTGCCAGCAGCAAGAACAGGGTTGGGAATTCACCCCTCCACTTT; CDR3 protein: CASSKNRVGNSPLHF
D gene: -; clone size: -; V gene: TRBV7-9; J gene: TRBJ1-3; CDR3 DNA: TGTGCCAGCAGCTTAGCGAGGGGCTCTGGAAACACCATATATTTT; CDR3 protein: CASSLARGSGNTIYF
D gene: TRBD1; clone size: -; V gene: TRBV15; J gene: TRBJ1-6; CDR3 DNA: TGTGCCACCAGCAGAGGCACGACAGGGGATCATTCACCCCTCCACTTT; CDR3 protein: CATSRGTTGDHSPLHF
D gene: -; clone size: once; V gene: TRBV11-2; J gene: TRBJ2-7; CDR3 DNA: TGTGCCAGCAGCCTGCTGACGGGTCCAGCGGAGCAGTACTTC; CDR3 protein: CASSLLTGPAEQYF
D gene: -; clone size: many; V gene: TRBV5-4; J gene: TRBJ1-4; CDR3 DNA: TGTGCCAGCAGCTTGGATGACAGTGCCCTGGGAGAAAAACTGTTTTTT; CDR3 protein: CASSLDDSALGEKLFF